This T cell receptor beta chain is from a study of spatial heterogeneity in lung cancer. General study results and limits: Higher tumor mutation counts went along with higher counts of expanded intratumoral alpha and beta TCRs.

TCRdb reanalysed the 5' RACE reads using MiXCR and keeps one entry per CDR3 protein. The data hold about 5,700 distinct CDR3 sequences, with less than 20% observed a single time. By share, this clonotype counts as medium-sized (0.01 to 0.1%). The antigen is not known. Time point here: sample taken at primary tumor resection. CDR1 and CDR2 (germline): MNHNS, SASEGT. This CDR3 has 15 residues. V was cut by 5 bases and J by 1 base, with 12 bases left in between. This TCR was sampled from a male donor with early-stage non-small cell lung cancer. Specimen: lung tumor tissue, collected at surgery. The rearrangement uses TRBV6-1 and TRBJ1-5, with D possibly being TRBD1 (6 bases). This CDR3 reads CASSISQGSNQPQHF. DNA of the CDR3: TGTGCCAGCAGTATTTCACAGGGCAGCAATCAGCCCCAGCATTTT.